This TCR beta chain was recovered during a study of beta chain features in type 1 diabetes. The study, taken as a whole, reports: Compared with healthy donors, patients appeared to share more similar naive, central memory and regulatory TCRB repertoires.

CDR1 and CDR2 from the germline V gene are PRHDT and FYEKMQ (reference sequence). The V end lost 5 bases, the J end lost 0 bases, and 13 bases lay between the germline ends. The CDR3 spans 15 residues. Sequencing targeted expressed TCRB transcripts, as all isolated RNA had been reverse transcribed. Generated by immunoSEQ multiplex PCR, the TCRdb table keeps only in-frame clones and is missing some. The sample shows around 250,000 clones, 68% of them seen only once. This clone occurred once. Its specificity is not known. This receptor was identified in a man younger than 40 in good health. V usage is TRBV13 and J usage is TRBJ1-1; the D gene is possibly TRBD1 (6 bases). The sequenced sample was naive CD4+ T cells from blood. The CDR3 loop is CASSGLGQVNTEAFF. The CDR3 coding sequence is TGTGCCAGCAGCGGCCTGGGACAAGTGAACACTGAAGCTTTCTTT. Together with reference TRBV13 and TRBJ1-1, the CDR3 gives the full variable domain: AAGVIQSPRHLIKEKRETATLKCYPIPRHDTVYWYQQGPGQDPQFLISFYEKMQSDKGSIPDRFSAQQFSDYHSELNMSSLELGDSALYFCASSGLGQVNTEAFFGQGTRLTVV.